This is a list of T cell receptor beta chains from one sample in a study of technical replicates of blood from a handful of donors. Sequenced by immunoSEQ multiplex PCR; TCRdb stores in-frame clones only, minus some. The top ten hold over 5.5% of the sample, which has 50,000 to 55,000 clones, 86% seen once. Specimen: PBMCs. Receptor source: a human donor in good health. Some clones in this sample may be carry-over from other donors' samples. Both conserved end residues are part of each CDR3. The D gene is left open where the match is weak. The size field is filled for only some rows; it gives once, few, many or a size class.

clone size	D gene	J gene	V gene	CDR3 DNA	CDR3 protein
.	TRBD1	TRBJ2-5	TRBV28	TGTGCCAGCAGTTCATACAGGGGGATGGAGACCCAGTACTTC	CASSSYRGMETQYF
.	.	TRBJ1-4	TRBV5-1	TGCGCCAGCAGCTTGTCATCAACTAATGAAAAACTGTTTTTT	CASSLSSTNEKLFF
few	TRBD1	TRBJ1-2	TRBV4-3	TGCGCCAGCAGCCAAGAAATTACAGGGGTCGGCGGCTACACCTTC	CASSQEITGVGGYTF
.	TRBD2	TRBJ2-3	TRBV19	TGTGCCAGAGCGTTACTAGCGGGGCAGTATTTT	CARALLAGQYF
.	.	TRBJ2-2	TRBV20-1	TGCAGTGCTCAGGGGTACGGGGAGCTGTTTTTT	CSAQGYGELFF
.	.	TRBJ2-7	TRBV27	TGTGCCAGCAGTTTTACCGGACATTACTACGAGCAGTACTTC	CASSFTGHYYEQYF
once	.	TRBJ2-2	TRBV30	TGTGCCTGGAGTGTGTGGAGCACAACCGGGGAGCTGTTTTTT	CAWSVWSTTGELFF
.	TRBD1	TRBJ2-7	TRBV27	TGTGCCAGCAGTCCGCAGGGGGAACACGAGCAGTACTTC	CASSPQGEHEQYF
.	.	TRBJ2-7	TRBV7-2	TGTGCCAGCAGCTTAGATCCCCTGCGGCCGTCCTACGAGCAGTACTTC	CASSLDPLRPSYEQYF
.	.	TRBJ1-1	TRBV20-1	TGCAGTGCTAGAGAGGAGACTGAAGCTTTCTTT	CSAREETEAFF
.	TRBD2	TRBJ2-3	TRBV6-4	TGTGCCAGCAGTGGGCTAGCGGGAGATCAGACGCAGTATTTT	CASSGLAGDQTQYF
.	TRBD1	TRBJ2-7	TRBV6-1	TGTGCCAGCAGTGAAGAAAGGGGACAGGGGGCTTCCTTTCCCTACGAGCAGTACTTC	CASSEERGQGASFPYEQYF
.	.	TRBJ2-5	TRBV7-2	TGTGCCAGCAGCCCAACTACGACAGGTCCGTCGGGGACCCAGTACTTC	CASSPTTTGPSGTQYF
.	.	TRBJ1-3	TRBV29-1	TGCAGCGCTCTAATCTCTGGAAACACCATATATTTT	CSALISGNTIYF
.	.	TRBJ1-1	TRBV14	TGTGCCAGCAGCCACGGTGAAGCTTTCTTT	CASSHGEAFF
.	.	TRBJ2-4	TRBV9	TGTGCCAGCAGCGCTACAGGGTTGAGCATTCAGTACTTC	CASSATGLSIQYF
.	.	TRBJ2-7	TRBV18	TGTGCCAGCTCACCAATCACAGACGCCTACGAGCAGTACTTC	CASSPITDAYEQYF
.	.	TRBJ2-3	TRBV7-9	TGTGCCAGCAGTTGGACTTCGGCCCCAGATACGCAGTATTTT	CASSWTSAPDTQYF
.	.	TRBJ1-1	TRBV7-2	TGTGCCAGCAGCTTATGGCAGGGAAGGATCACTGAAGCTTTCTTT	CASSLWQGRITEAFF
once	.	TRBJ2-5	TRBV9	TGTGCCAGCAGCGCCCAACCCCGCTATGCTGGGGGAGGGACCCAGTACTTC	CASSAQPRYAGGGTQYF
.	.	TRBJ2-6	TRBV7-2	TGTGCCAGCAGCTTTGGCGGGACTGGGGCCAACGTCCTGACTTTC	CASSFGGTGANVLTF
.	.	TRBJ1-1	TRBV7-9	TGTGCCAGCAGCTTGGCAACTCCCGGCGGGACTGAAGCTTTCTTT	CASSLATPGGTEAFF
.	TRBD2	TRBJ2-2	TRBV18	TGTGCCAGCTCGCAGGGACTAGCGGGTGCCGGGCGTGCCGGGGAGCTGTTTTTT	CASSQGLAGAGRAGELFF
once	.	TRBJ2-1	TRBV6-5	TGTGCCAGCAGTTATACGGTGTACAATGAGCAGTTCTTC	CASSYTVYNEQFF
.	.	TRBJ1-3	TRBV11-2	TGTGCCAGCAGTTCCACTCCACAGGTGACCTCTGGAAACACCATATATTTT	CASSSTPQVTSGNTIYF
.	TRBD2	TRBJ2-1	TRBV4-2	TGTGCCAGCAGCCAAGAGTTGCGGGGGGCGGTCTACAATGAGCAGTTCTTC	CASSQELRGAVYNEQFF
.	.	TRBJ2-3	TRBV30	TGTGCCTGGAGTGTAGAGGCCTTAAAAGATACGCAGTATTTT	CAWSVEALKDTQYF
.	.	TRBJ1-6	TRBV9	TGTGCCAGCAGCGTAGACGAGAGGTCCCGCTCACCCCTCCACTTT	CASSVDERSRSPLHF
.	.	TRBJ1-1	TRBV11-2	TGTGCCAGCAGCTTTAGGGGCACTGAAGCTTTCTTT	CASSFRGTEAFF
.	TRBD1	TRBJ2-1	TRBV19	TGTGCCAGTAGTACATCTTTGACAGGGGTTGAGCAGTTCTTC	CASSTSLTGVEQFF
.	TRBD2	TRBJ2-7	TRBV7-2	TGTGCCAGCAGCTTAACTAGCGGGACCCCCTACGAGCAGTACTTC	CASSLTSGTPYEQYF
.	.	TRBJ2-7	TRBV7-9	TGTGCCAGCAGCTTAGAGTCGCGGACAACCTACGAGCAGTACTTC	CASSLESRTTYEQYF
once	TRBD2	TRBJ2-7	TRBV19	TGTGCCAGTAGTATCACTAGCGGGGGTCCCTACGAGCAGTACTTC	CASSITSGGPYEQYF
.	TRBD2	TRBJ2-5	TRBV6-5	TGTGCCAGCACCCAAGCGGGGGGGCCCCAAGAGACCCAGTACTTC	CASTQAGGPQETQYF
.	TRBD1	TRBJ2-7	TRBV7-2	TGTGCCAGCAGCTTACGTACCGGGACAGGGCTCTACGAGCAGTACTTC	CASSLRTGTGLYEQYF
.	.	TRBJ2-7	TRBV19	TGTGCCAGTAGTATAGATCCACTCGGGACTTACGAGCAGTACTTC	CASSIDPLGTYEQYF
.	.	TRBJ2-7	TRBV7-9	TGTGCCAGCAGCTCTAGAGGGAGCTACGAGCAGTACTTC	CASSSRGSYEQYF
.	TRBD1	TRBJ1-3	TRBV5-1	TGCGCCAGCAGCTCCGGGACAGGGACCCCCGGAAACACCATATATTTT	CASSSGTGTPGNTIYF
once	TRBD2	TRBJ2-5	TRBV4-1	TGCGCCAGCAGCCCGCTGACTAGCCCACAAGAGACCCAGTACTTC	CASSPLTSPQETQYF
.	TRBD1	TRBJ1-2	TRBV7-6	TGTGCCAGCACCCCCCAACAGGGGTATGGCTACACCTTC	CASTPQQGYGYTF
.	TRBD2	TRBJ2-7	TRBV4-1	TGCGCCAGCAGCCCCGCCCGGCTGGCGGGAGGGCGCACCTACGAGCAGTACTTC	CASSPARLAGGRTYEQYF
.	.	TRBJ2-6	TRBV5-1	TGCGCCAGCAGCCGGACACTCCTTGGGGCCAACGTCCTGACTTTC	CASSRTLLGANVLTF
.	.	TRBJ2-1	TRBV6-5	TGTGCCAGCAGTTACTCGCGGAGGGATGAGAACAATGAGCAGTTCTTC	CASSYSRRDENNEQFF
.	.	TRBJ2-5	TRBV7-9	TGTGCCAGCAGCTTAGCCAACGGAGAGACCCAGTACTTC	CASSLANGETQYF
.	TRBD2	TRBJ2-1	TRBV13	TGTGCCAGCAGCGCCGGGACTAGCGGAGACAATGAGCAGTTCTTC	CASSAGTSGDNEQFF
.	.	TRBJ1-1	TRBV7-2	TGTGCCAGCAGCTCCACACAGGGCTCTGAAGCTTTCTTT	CASSSTQGSEAFF
.	.	TRBJ2-2	TRBV29-1	TGCAGCGTTGAAGGCGGATGGGACACCGGGGAGCTGTTTTTT	CSVEGGWDTGELFF